The clone carrying this T cell receptor (beta chain) was seen a few times. Its antigen is unidentified. This sample was taken from a study of cytotoxic CD8 clonotypes in ibrutinib-treated CLL. The study's findings and limits: Elevated clonality accompanied ibrutinib response, with a return toward baseline values at progression. Sampling schedules were unmatched across sustained-remission and progressing patients.

Deep sequencing aimed at 1 in 200,000 to 1 in 1 million T cells' resolution. The protocol was immunoSEQ multiplex PCR, while the TCRdb copy is restricted to in-frame clones and leaves out a portion. This sample has fewer than 300,000 clones; approximately 79% occur once, and the top ten carry roughly 6%. Around 2.2 micrograms of genomic DNA came from cryopreserved PBMCs for TCR beta libraries. Between the trimmed V and J ends, which lost 5 bases and 6 bases, there was a span of 19 bases. Germline CDR1 and CDR2: MNHEY and SMNVEV (reference sequence). This CDR3 spans 15 amino acids. The starting material was PBMCs, obtained at disease progression, from a patient treated with ibrutinib. The chain couples TRBV27 to TRBJ1-2; tentative D call: TRBD1 (6 bases). This TCR was recovered from a human donor with chronic lymphocytic leukemia. The CDR3 spells CASSPNVVGAHGYTF. Written as DNA, the CDR3 is TGTGCCAGCAGTCCCAACGTTGTGGGGGCGCATGGCTACACCTTC.